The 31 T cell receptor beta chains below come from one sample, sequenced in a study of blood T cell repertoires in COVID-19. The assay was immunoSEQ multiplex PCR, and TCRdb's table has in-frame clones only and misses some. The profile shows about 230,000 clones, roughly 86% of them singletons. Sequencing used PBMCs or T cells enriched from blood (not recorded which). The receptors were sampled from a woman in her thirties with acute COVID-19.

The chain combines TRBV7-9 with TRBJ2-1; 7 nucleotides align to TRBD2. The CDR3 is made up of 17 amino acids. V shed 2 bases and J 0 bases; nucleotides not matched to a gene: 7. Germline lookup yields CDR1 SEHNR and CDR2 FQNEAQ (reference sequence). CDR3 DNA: TGTGCCAGCAGCTTATCAGCGGGGCAGAGCTCCTACAATGAGCAGTTCTTC. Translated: CASSLSAGQSSYNEQFF. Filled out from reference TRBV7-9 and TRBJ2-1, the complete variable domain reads DTGVSQNPRHKITKRGQNVTFRCDPISEHNRLYWYRQTLGQGPEFLTYFQNEAQLEKSRLLSDRFSAERPKGSFSTLEIQRTEQGDSAMYLCASSLSAGQSSYNEQFFGPGTRLTVL.

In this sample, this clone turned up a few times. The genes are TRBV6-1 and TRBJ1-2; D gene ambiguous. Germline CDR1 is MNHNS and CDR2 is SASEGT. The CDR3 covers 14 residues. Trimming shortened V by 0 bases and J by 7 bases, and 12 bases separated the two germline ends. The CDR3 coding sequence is TGTGCCAGCAGTGAAGCGCTTAAGGGAGGTGGCTACACCTTC. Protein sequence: CASSEALKGGGYTF.

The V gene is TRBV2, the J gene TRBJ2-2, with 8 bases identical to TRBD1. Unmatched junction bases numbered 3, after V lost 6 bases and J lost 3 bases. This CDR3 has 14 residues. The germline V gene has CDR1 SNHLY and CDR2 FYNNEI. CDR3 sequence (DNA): TGTGCCAGCAGGAACAGGGGGGACACCGGGGAGCTGTTTTTT. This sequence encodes CASRNRGDTGELFF.

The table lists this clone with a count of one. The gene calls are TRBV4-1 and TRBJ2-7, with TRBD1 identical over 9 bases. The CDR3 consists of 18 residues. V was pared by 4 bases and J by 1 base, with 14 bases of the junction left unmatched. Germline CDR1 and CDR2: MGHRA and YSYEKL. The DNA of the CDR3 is TGCGCCAGCAGCCTCCAAAAACCGGGACAGGGTCTGTCCTACGAGCAGTACTTC. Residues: CASSLQKPGQGLSYEQYF.

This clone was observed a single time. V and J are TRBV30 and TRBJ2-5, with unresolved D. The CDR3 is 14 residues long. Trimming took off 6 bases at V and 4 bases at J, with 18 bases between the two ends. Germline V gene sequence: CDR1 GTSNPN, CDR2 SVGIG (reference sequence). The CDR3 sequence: CACPGPGLRETQYF. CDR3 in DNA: TGTGCCTGCCCCGGCCCAGGTCTCCGAGAGACCCAGTACTTC.

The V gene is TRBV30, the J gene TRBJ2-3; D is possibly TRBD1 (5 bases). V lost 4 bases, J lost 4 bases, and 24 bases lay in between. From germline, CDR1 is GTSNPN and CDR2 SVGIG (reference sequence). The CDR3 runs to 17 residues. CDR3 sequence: CAWNSPTQVLRADTQYF. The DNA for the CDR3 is TGTGCCTGGAATAGTCCCACACAGGTCCTTAGGGCAGATACGCAGTATTTT.

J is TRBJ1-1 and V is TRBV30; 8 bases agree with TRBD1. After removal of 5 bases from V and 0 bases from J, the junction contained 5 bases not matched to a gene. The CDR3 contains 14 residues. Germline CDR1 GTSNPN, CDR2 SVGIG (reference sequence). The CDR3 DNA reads TGTGCCTGGGGACAGGGCCGGTTGAACACTGAAGCTTTCTTT. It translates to CAWGQGRLNTEAFF.

CDR3 protein: CASSPGLSTDTQYF. The CDR3, as DNA: TGTGCCAGCAGTCCGGGACTTAGCACAGATACGCAGTATTTT. The chain carries TRBV6-5 and TRBJ2-3; D possibly corresponds to TRBD2 (6 bases). Germline V gene sequence: CDR1 MNHEY, CDR2 SVGAGI. V lost 5 bases to trimming and J lost 0 bases, with 9 bases between them. There are 14 residues in the CDR3.

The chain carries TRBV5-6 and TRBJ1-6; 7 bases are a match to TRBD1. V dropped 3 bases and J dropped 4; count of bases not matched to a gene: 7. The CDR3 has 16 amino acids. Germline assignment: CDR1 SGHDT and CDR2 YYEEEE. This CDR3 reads CASSSNTGVYNSPLHF. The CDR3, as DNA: TGTGCCAGCAGCTCGAACACAGGGGTGTATAATTCACCCCTCCACTTT.

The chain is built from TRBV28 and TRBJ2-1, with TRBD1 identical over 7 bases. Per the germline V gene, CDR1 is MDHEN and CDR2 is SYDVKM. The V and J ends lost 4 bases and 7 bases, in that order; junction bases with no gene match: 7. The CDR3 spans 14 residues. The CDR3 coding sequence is TGTGCCAGCAGTTCCGGGACAGTTAGAAATGAGCAGTTCTTC. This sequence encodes CASSSGTVRNEQFF. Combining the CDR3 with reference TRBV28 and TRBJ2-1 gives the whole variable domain DVKVTQSSRYLVKRTGEKVFLECVQDMDHENMFWYRQDPGLGLRLIYFSYDVKMKEKGDIPEGYSVSREKKERFSLILESASTNQTSMYLCASSSGTVRNEQFFGPGTRLTVL.

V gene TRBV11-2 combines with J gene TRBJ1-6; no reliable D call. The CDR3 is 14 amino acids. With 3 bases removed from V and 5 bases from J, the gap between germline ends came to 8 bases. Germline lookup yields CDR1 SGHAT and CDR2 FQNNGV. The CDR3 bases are TGTGCCAGCAGCTTCTCGGGAGATAATTCACCCCTCCACTTT. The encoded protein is CASSFSGDNSPLHF. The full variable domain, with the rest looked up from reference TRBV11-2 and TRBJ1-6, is EAGVAQSPRYKIIEKRQSVAFWCNPISGHATLYWYQQILGQGPKLLIQFQNNGVVDDSQLPKDRFSAERLKGVDSTLKIQPAKLEDSAVYLCASSFSGDNSPLHFGNGTRLTVT.

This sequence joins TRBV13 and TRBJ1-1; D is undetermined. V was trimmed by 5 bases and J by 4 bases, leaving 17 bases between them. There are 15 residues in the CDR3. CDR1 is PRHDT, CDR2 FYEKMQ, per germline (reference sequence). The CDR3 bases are TGTGCCAGCAGCCTTAGGCTTGGCCGAGGCACTGAAGCTTTCTTT. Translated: CASSLRLGRGTEAFF.

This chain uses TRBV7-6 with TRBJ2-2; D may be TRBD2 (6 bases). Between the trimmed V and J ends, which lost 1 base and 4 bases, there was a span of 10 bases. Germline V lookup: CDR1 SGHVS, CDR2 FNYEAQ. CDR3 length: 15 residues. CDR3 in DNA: TGTGCCAGCAGCTTAGTGGGGGGAAGCACCGGGGAGCTGTTTTTT. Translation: CASSLVGGSTGELFF.

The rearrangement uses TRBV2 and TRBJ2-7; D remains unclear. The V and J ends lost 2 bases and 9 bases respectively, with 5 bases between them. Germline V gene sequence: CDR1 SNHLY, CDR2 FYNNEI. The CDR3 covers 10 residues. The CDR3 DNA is TGTGCCAGCAGTGAATCGGGGCAGTACTTC. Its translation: CASSESGQYF.

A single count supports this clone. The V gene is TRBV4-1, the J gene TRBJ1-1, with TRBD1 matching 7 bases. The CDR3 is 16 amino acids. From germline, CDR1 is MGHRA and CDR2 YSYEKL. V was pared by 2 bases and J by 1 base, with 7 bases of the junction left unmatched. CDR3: CASSQPWTGGNTEAFF. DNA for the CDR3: TGCGCCAGCAGCCAACCTTGGACAGGCGGGAACACTGAAGCTTTCTTT.

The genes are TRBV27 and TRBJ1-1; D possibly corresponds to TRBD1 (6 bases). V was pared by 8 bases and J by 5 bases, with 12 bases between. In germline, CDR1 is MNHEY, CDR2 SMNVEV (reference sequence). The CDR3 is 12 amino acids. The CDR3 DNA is TGTGCCAGCTCTCCAAGGGGGACTGAAGCTTTCTTT. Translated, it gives CASSPRGTEAFF.

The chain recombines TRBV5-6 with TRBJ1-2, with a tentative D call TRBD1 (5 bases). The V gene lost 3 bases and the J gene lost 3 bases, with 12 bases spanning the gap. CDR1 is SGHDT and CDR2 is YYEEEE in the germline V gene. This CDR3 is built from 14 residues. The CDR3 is CASSSTRAYYGYTF. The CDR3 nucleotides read TGTGCCAGCAGCTCGACCAGGGCGTACTATGGCTACACCTTC.

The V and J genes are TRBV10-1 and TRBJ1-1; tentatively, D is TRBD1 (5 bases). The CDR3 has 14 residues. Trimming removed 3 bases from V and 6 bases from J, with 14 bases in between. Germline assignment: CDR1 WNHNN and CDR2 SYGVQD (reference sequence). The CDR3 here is CASSDQGAPAEAFF. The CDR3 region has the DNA TGCGCCAGCAGTGATCAAGGGGCCCCGGCTGAAGCTTTCTTT.

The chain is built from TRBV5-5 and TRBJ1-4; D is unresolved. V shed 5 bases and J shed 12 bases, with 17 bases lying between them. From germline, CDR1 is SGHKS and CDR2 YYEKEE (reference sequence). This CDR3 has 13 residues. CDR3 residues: CASRTGLEMELFF. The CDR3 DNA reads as TGTGCCAGCAGGACTGGACTCGAAATGGAACTGTTTTTT.

CDR3 bases: TGCGCCAGCAGCCTGTGGACAGGGGACGGCGGCTACACCTTC. Amino acids: CASSLWTGDGGYTF. V and J are TRBV5-1 and TRBJ1-2, with TRBD1 matching over 9 bases. Germline V gene sequence: CDR1 SGHRS, CDR2 YFSETQ. The CDR3 totals 14 residues. V trimming: 4 bases; J trimming: 8 bases; junction bases outside the gene matches: 9. Filled out from reference TRBV5-1 and TRBJ1-2, the complete variable domain reads KAGVTQTPRYLIKTRGQQVTLSCSPISGHRSVSWYQQTPGQGLQFLFEYFSETQRNKGNFPGRFSGRQFSNSRSEMNVSTLELGDSALYLCASSLWTGDGGYTFGSGTRLTVV.

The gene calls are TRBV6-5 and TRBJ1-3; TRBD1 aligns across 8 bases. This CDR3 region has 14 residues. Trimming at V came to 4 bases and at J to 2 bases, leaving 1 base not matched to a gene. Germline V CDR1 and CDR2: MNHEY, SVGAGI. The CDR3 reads CASSFRGPGNTIYF. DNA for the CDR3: TGTGCCAGCAGTTTCAGGGGGCCTGGAAACACCATATATTTT.

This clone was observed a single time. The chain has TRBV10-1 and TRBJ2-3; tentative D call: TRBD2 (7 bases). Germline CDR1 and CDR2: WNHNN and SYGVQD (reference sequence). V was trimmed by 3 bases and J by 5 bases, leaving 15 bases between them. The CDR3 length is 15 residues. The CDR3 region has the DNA TGCGCCAGCAGTGAACGGGGGGCCGGGGTAGATACGCAGTATTTT. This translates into CASSERGAGVDTQYF.

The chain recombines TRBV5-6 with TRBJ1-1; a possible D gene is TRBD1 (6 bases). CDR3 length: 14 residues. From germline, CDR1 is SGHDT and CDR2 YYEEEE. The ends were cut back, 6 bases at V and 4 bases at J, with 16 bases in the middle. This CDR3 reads CASTVTGSATEAFF. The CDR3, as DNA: TGTGCCAGCACCGTGACAGGTAGTGCCACTGAAGCTTTCTTT.

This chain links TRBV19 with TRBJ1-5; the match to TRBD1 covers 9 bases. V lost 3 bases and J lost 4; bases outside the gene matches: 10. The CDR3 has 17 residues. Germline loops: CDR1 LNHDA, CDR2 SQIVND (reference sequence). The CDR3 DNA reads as TGTGCCAGTAGTATTCGAACCGGGACAGGGATTAATCAGCCCCAGCATTTT. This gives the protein CASSIRTGTGINQPQHF.

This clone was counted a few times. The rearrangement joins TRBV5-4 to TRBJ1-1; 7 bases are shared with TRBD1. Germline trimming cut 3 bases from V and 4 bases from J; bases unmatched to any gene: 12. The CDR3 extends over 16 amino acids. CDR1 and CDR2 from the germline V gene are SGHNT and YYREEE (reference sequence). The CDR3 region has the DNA TGTGCCAGCAGCTCCAGGGGGTTAATTCGGCGCACTGAAGCTTTCTTT. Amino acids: CASSSRGLIRRTEAFF.

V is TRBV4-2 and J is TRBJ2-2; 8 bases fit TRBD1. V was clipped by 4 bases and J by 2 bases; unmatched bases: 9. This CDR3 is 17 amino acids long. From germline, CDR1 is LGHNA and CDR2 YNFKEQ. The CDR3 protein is CASSLNPGQANTGELFF. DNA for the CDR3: TGTGCCAGCAGCCTAAACCCGGGACAGGCTAACACCGGGGAGCTGTTTTTT.

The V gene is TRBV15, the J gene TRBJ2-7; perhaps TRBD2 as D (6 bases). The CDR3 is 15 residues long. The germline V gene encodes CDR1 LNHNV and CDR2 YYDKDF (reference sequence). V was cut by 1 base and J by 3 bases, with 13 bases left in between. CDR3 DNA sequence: TGTGCCACCAGCAGAGTCGGGACTGAGTACTACGAGCAGTACTTC. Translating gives CATSRVGTEYYEQYF. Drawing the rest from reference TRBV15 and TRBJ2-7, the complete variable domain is DAMVIQNPRYQVTQFGKPVTLSCSQTLNHNVMYWYQQKSSQAPKLLFHYYDKDFNNEADTPDNFQSRRPNTSFCFLDIRSPGLGDTAMYLCATSRVGTEYYEQYFGPGTRLTVT.

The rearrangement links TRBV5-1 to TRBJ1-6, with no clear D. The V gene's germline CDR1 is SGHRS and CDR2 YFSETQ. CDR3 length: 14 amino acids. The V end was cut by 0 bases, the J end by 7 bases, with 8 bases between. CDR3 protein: CASSLGDSNSPLHF. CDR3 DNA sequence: TGCGCCAGCAGCTTGGGCGATTCGAATTCACCCCTCCACTTT.

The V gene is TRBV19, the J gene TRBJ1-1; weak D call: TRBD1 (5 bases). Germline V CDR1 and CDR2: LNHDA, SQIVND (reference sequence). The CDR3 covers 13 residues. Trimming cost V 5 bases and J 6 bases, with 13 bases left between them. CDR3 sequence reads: CASSRTIHAEAFF. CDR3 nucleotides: TGTGCCAGTAGTCGGACAATTCACGCTGAAGCTTTCTTT.

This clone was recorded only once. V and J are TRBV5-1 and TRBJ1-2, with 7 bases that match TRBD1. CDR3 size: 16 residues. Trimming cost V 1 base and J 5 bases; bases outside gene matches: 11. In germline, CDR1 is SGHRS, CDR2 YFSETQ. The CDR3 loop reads CASSLTGQGVVYGYTF. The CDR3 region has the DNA TGCGCCAGCAGCTTGACGGGGCAGGGGGTGGTTTATGGCTACACCTTC. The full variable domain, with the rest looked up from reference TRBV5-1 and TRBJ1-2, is KAGVTQTPRYLIKTRGQQVTLSCSPISGHRSVSWYQQTPGQGLQFLFEYFSETQRNKGNFPGRFSGRQFSNSRSEMNVSTLELGDSALYLCASSLTGQGVVYGYTFGSGTRLTVV.

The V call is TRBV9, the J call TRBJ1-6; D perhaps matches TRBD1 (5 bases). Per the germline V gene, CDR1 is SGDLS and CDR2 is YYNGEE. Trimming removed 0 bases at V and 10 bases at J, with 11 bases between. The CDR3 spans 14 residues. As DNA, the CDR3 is TGTGCCAGCAGCGTAGCCGGGGGGAGGTCACCCCTCCACTTT. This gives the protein CASSVAGGRSPLHF. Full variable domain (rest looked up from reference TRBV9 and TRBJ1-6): DSGVTQTPKHLITATGQRVTLRCSPRSGDLSVYWYQQSLDQGLQFLIQYYNGEERAKGNILERFSAQQFPDLHSELNLSSLELGDSALYFCASSVAGGRSPLHFGNGTRLTVT.